Following are 25 T cell receptor beta chains from one sample sequenced in a study of beta chain features in type 1 diabetes. Findings and caveats of the study: A moderate, significant TCRB CDR3 shortening appeared in type 1 diabetes across four CD4+ subsets.

For these TCRs, the target antigens are not known. Since all of the isolated RNA was reverse transcribed, expressed TCRB transcripts were what got sequenced. Clones were read by immunoSEQ multiplex PCR, and TCRdb kept only the in-frame ones, dropping some. The sample yields approximately 730,000 clones, around 15% seen once. Sequenced input: naive CD4+ T cells from blood. These receptors originate from a young man with type 1 diabetes.

The rearrangement links TRBV5-6 to TRBJ2-2; TRBD1 or TRBD2 may be the D gene (5 bases each). Trimming shortened V by 4 bases and J by 7 bases, and 17 bases separated the two germline ends. The germline V gene has CDR1 SGHDT and CDR2 YYEEEE. The CDR3 is 15 residues long. In DNA, the CDR3 is TGTGCCAGCAGCCTGCTAGTCCGGGACGACGGGGAGCTGTTTTTT. Amino acids: CASSLLVRDDGELFF.

The J gene is TRBJ2-3, the V gene TRBV7-2, with D hard to call. V was clipped by 2 bases and J by 4 bases, with 7 bases between them. The CDR3 has 13 residues. Per the germline V gene, CDR1 is SGHTA and CDR2 is FQGNSA. CDR3: CASSLSAADTQYF. Here the CDR3 DNA reads TGTGCCAGCAGCTTAAGCGCCGCAGATACGCAGTATTTT.

This clone was counted between two and nine times. At the DNA level, this CDR3 is encoded by other sequences in the same sample as well. This sequence joins TRBV5-1 and TRBJ1-1; no reliable D call. V lost 0 bases and J 0 bases, leaving 6 bases between the germline ends. CDR3 length equals 14 residues. Germline CDR1 reads SGHRS; CDR2 reads YFSETQ. CDR3 in DNA: TGCGCCAGCAGCTTGGACAGTCTGAACACTGAAGCTTTCTTT. Amino acids: CASSLDSLNTEAFF.

The V call is TRBV27, the J call TRBJ1-2; D might be TRBD1 (6 bases). This CDR3 is 15 amino acids long. CDR1 is MNHEY, CDR2 SMNVEV, per germline (reference sequence). The ends were cut back, 3 bases at V and 0 bases at J, with 11 bases in the middle. The CDR3 here is CASSFTGPANYGYTF. CDR3 nucleotide sequence: TGTGCCAGCAGTTTTACAGGGCCGGCTAACTATGGCTACACCTTC.

Note on this clone: This CDR3 is also generated by other DNA sequences in the sample. The chain recombines TRBV20-1 with TRBJ2-5, with D hard to call. This CDR3 is 10 amino acids long. In germline, CDR1 is DFQATT, CDR2 SNEGSKA (reference sequence). V lost 3 bases, J lost 5 bases, and 4 bases lay in between. DNA for the CDR3: TGCAGTGCTAGTTCCGAGACCCAGTACTTC. This codes for CSASSETQYF.

This clone was seen only a few times. The V and J genes are TRBV18 and TRBJ1-1; D is undetermined. Germline V CDR1 and CDR2: KGHSH, LQKENI. This CDR3 contains 15 residues. Deletions cut 5 bases from V and 5 bases from J, with 18 bases between. DNA for the CDR3: TGTGCCAGCTCAATCGGACGGTCAGGAGAAACTGAAGCTTTCTTT. Its protein is CASSIGRSGETEAFF.

The chain uses TRBV27 and TRBJ2-3, with TRBD2 as a possible D gene (7 bases). Germline CDR1 is MNHEY and CDR2 is SMNVEV (reference sequence). The CDR3 has 15 residues. The germline V and J ends were trimmed by 0 bases and 8 bases, with 15 bases remaining between them. The CDR3 sequence: CASSLSGGPLGTQYF. The DNA of the CDR3 is TGTGCCAGCAGTTTATCGGGGGGGCCCCTGGGTACGCAGTATTTT.

This clone was counted only a few times. This chain connects TRBV5-1 to TRBJ2-5; 9 nucleotides line up with TRBD1. Germline trimming cut 6 bases from V and 3 bases from J; bases unmatched to any gene: 6. CDR1 is SGHRS, CDR2 YFSETQ, per germline. The CDR3 is 14 amino acids. CDR3 loop: CASTATGGKETQYF. The CDR3 DNA reads as TGCGCCAGCACCGCGACAGGGGGAAAAGAGACCCAGTACTTC.

The chain employs TRBV6-1 and TRBJ1-2; D remains ambiguous. Trimming shortened V by 8 bases and J by 3 bases, and 16 bases separated the two germline ends. In germline, CDR1 is MNHNS, CDR2 SASEGT. CDR3 length: 14 residues. CDR3 nucleotide sequence: TGTGCCAGCCGACCTTCGCCTCGGGACTATGGCTACACCTTC. It yields the protein CASRPSPRDYGYTF.

V and J are TRBV27 and TRBJ2-3; D remains unclear. CDR1 is MNHEY, CDR2 SMNVEV, per germline (reference sequence). CDR3 length: 14 amino acids. V lost 6 bases and J lost 2, with 12 bases in between. The CDR3 DNA sequence: TGTGCCAGCAGCCATGACTTTCTCACAGATACGCAGTATTTT. Protein sequence: CASSHDFLTDTQYF.

This chain uses TRBV15 with TRBJ2-3; D is possibly TRBD1 or TRBD2 (5 bases each). CDR1 LNHNV and CDR2 YYDKDF come from the germline V gene (reference sequence). The V end was cut by 4 bases, the J end by 14 bases, with 16 bases between. CDR3 length: 12 amino acids. This CDR3 reads CATSNTGPPRYF. CDR3 bases: TGTGCCACCAGCAATACGGGACCCCCGCGGTATTTT.

The chain joins TRBV30 to TRBJ1-1; D possibly corresponds to TRBD1 (5 bases). Trimming cost V 2 bases and J 4 bases, with 32 bases left between them. The CDR3 loop spans 20 amino acids. Germline CDR1 is GTSNPN and CDR2 is SVGIG (reference sequence). CDR3 loop: CAWSRSRRFLAAPGGTEAFF. The CDR3, as DNA: TGTGCCTGGAGTCGGTCCCGAAGGTTTTTAGCAGCCCCGGGGGGCACTGAAGCTTTCTTT. The complete variable domain, with remaining parts taken from reference TRBV30 and TRBJ1-1, reads SQTIHQWPATLVQPVGSPLSLECTVEGTSNPNLYWYRQAAGRGLQLLFYSVGIGQISSEVPQNLSASRPQDRQFILSSKKLLLSDSGFYLCAWSRSRRFLAAPGGTEAFFGQGTRLTVV.

CDR3 amino acids: CATSFHRAGNEQFF. For the CDR3, the DNA is TGTGCCACCAGCTTCCACAGGGCTGGCAATGAGCAGTTCTTC. The chain has TRBV15 and TRBJ2-1; maybe TRBD1 (6 bases). Between the trimmed V and J ends, which lost 5 bases and 6 bases, there was a span of 14 bases. There are 14 residues in the CDR3. CDR1 is LNHNV and CDR2 is YYDKDF in the germline V gene (reference sequence).

This chain joins TRBV18 and TRBJ1-5, with D uncertain. This CDR3 has 14 amino acids. V lost 3 bases and J lost 10, with 16 bases in between. The germline CDR1 and CDR2 sequences are KGHSH and LQKENI. DNA of the CDR3: TGTGCCAGCTCACCGTTAACGGACCAGGCTCCCCAGCATTTT. Protein: CASSPLTDQAPQHF.

The rearrangement joins TRBV5-4 to TRBJ1-4, with 7 bases lining up with TRBD1. This CDR3 region has 14 residues. Germline trimming cut 0 bases from V and 6 bases from J; bases unmatched to any gene: 2. CDR1 SGHNT and CDR2 YYREEE come from the germline V gene (reference sequence). This CDR3 reads CASSLGGQDEKLFF. DNA of the CDR3: TGTGCCAGCAGCTTGGGCGGACAGGATGAAAAACTGTTTTTT.

This clone appeared a few times. In the same sample, other DNA sequences code for this CDR3. This chain joins TRBV7-9 and TRBJ2-3, with D possibly being TRBD1 (6 bases). The CDR3 spans 13 residues. V lost 4 bases to trimming and J lost 6 bases, with 11 bases between them. Germline V gene sequence: CDR1 SEHNR, CDR2 FQNEAQ (reference sequence). The CDR3 DNA reads as TGTGCCAGCAGCTCCTATACAGGGGATACGCAGTATTTT. The encoded protein is CASSSYTGDTQYF.

This clone was counted only a few times. CDR3 sequence: CASSEYLGGTADTQYF. CDR3 in DNA: TGTGCCAGCAGTGAATATCTGGGAGGGACAGCAGATACGCAGTATTTT. This rearrangement joins TRBV25-1 to TRBJ2-3; the D call may be TRBD1 or TRBD2 (7 bases each). This CDR3 has 16 amino acids. V gave up 0 bases and J gave up 4 bases, with 14 bases separating them. Looked up from germline, CDR1 is MGHDK and CDR2 is SYGVNS.

The chain joins TRBV30 to TRBJ1-2; no firm D call. CDR1 and CDR2 (germline): GTSNPN, SVGIG (reference sequence). Trimming took 4 bases from V and 4 from J, leaving 13 bases between them. This CDR3 contains 13 residues. CDR3 region: CAWTLGNLYGYTF. The CDR3 DNA reads as TGTGCCTGGACCCTCGGTAATCTCTATGGCTACACCTTC.

The chain uses TRBV5-1 and TRBJ1-1; D not resolved. The CDR3 has 15 amino acids. V was trimmed by 0 bases and J by 1 base, leaving 10 bases between them. From germline, CDR1 is SGHRS and CDR2 YFSETQ. The CDR3 DNA is TGCGCCAGCAGCTTGGCGGGCAGGCCGAACACTGAAGCTTTCTTT. Amino acids: CASSLAGRPNTEAFF.

This clone was counted only a few times. The chain couples TRBV29-1 to TRBJ1-3; TRBD1 agrees at 9 bases. V dropped 4 bases and J dropped 2; count of bases not matched to a gene: 3. The CDR3 totals 14 residues. Looked up from germline, CDR1 is SQVTM and CDR2 is ANQGSEA. CDR3: CSVGDREAGNTIYF. CDR3 sequence (DNA): TGCAGCGTTGGGGACAGGGAAGCTGGAAACACCATATATTTT. Full variable domain (missing parts from reference TRBV29-1 and TRBJ1-3): SAVISQKPSRDICQRGTSLTIQCQVDSQVTMMFWYRQQPGQSLTLIATANQGSEATYESGFVIDKFPISRPNLTFSTLTVSNMSPEDSSIYLCSVGDREAGNTIYFGEGSWLTVV.

This clone was found a few times. The chain employs TRBV5-1 and TRBJ2-3; 7 nucleotides align to TRBD2. The germline gives CDR1 SGHRS, CDR2 YFSETQ. The length of the CDR3 is 14 residues. The V gene end was trimmed by 4 bases and the J gene end by 5 bases; junction bases not matched to a gene: 7. CDR3 DNA: TGCGCCAGCAGCCAGGGAGGGGTAGGAGATACGCAGTATTTT. Protein sequence: CASSQGGVGDTQYF. The full variable domain, with the rest looked up from reference TRBV5-1 and TRBJ2-3, is KAGVTQTPRYLIKTRGQQVTLSCSPISGHRSVSWYQQTPGQGLQFLFEYFSETQRNKGNFPGRFSGRQFSNSRSEMNVSTLELGDSALYLCASSQGGVGDTQYFGPGTRLTVL.

This chain uses TRBV15 with TRBJ1-2; 9 bases fit TRBD1. From germline, CDR1 is LNHNV and CDR2 YYDKDF (reference sequence). CDR3 size: 15 residues. The V and J ends lost 9 bases and 4 bases, in that order; junction bases with no gene match: 12. The CDR3 sequence: CATRRDRALGYGYTF. CDR3 DNA sequence: TGTGCCACTCGCCGGGACAGGGCTTTAGGCTATGGCTACACCTTC.

This clone was detected a few times. This chain connects TRBV7-9 to TRBJ2-1; D ambiguous. The germline V gene encodes CDR1 SEHNR and CDR2 FQNEAQ (reference sequence). The V end was cut by 3 bases, the J end by 15 bases, with 15 bases between. CDR3 size: 12 residues. CDR3 loop: CASSLGGGSRFF. The CDR3 nucleotides read TGTGCCAGCAGCTTGGGTGGCGGCTCTCGGTTCTTC. Based on the CDR3 plus reference TRBV7-9 and TRBJ2-1, the full variable domain is DTGVSQNPRHKITKRGQNVTFRCDPISEHNRLYWYRQTLGQGPEFLTYFQNEAQLEKSRLLSDRFSAERPKGSFSTLEIQRTEQGDSAMYLCASSLGGGSRFFGPGTRLTVL.

The chain recombines TRBV5-1 with TRBJ2-5; D is unclear. Trimming took off 3 bases at V and 5 bases at J, with 11 bases between the two ends. This CDR3 has 13 residues. CDR1 SGHRS and CDR2 YFSETQ come from the germline V gene. In nucleotides, the CDR3 is TGCGCCAGCAGCTCTTCGAACACGGAGACCCAGTACTTC. Its translation is CASSSSNTETQYF.

V is TRBV5-1 and J is TRBJ2-1; TRBD2 matches 10 bases. The germline CDR1 and CDR2 sequences are SGHRS and YFSETQ. V shed 4 bases and J 5 bases; nucleotides not matched to a gene: 9. CDR3 length: 16 residues. The CDR3 DNA reads TGCGCCAGCAGCGCTAACCTAGCGGGGGACAACAATGAGCAGTTCTTC. Translated, it gives CASSANLAGDNNEQFF.